This is a list of T cell receptor beta chains from one sample in a study of technical replicates of blood from several donors. Using immunoSEQ multiplex PCR, the repertoire was profiled, and TCRdb retains in-frame clones only, with some absent. The top ten clones hold around 0.37% of a sample with more than 75,000 clones, roughly 94% of them seen once. Material for sequencing was T cells isolated from PBMCs. These receptors all come from a human donor in good health. The CDR3 runs from the conserved cysteine through the conserved F or W. A D gene is named only where the DNA matches it firmly. Where a row states a size, it is once, few, many or the class of an expanded clone; other rows omit it.

d_gene: TRBD2
v_gene: TRBV19
j_gene: TRBJ2-2
abundance: .
CDR3aa: CASSSGTSGTSGELFF
CDR3nt: TGTGCCAGTAGTTCCGGGACTAGCGGGACATCTGGGGAGCTGTTTTTT

d_gene: TRBD2
v_gene: TRBV5-4
j_gene: TRBJ2-1
abundance: .
CDR3aa: CASSLDLAATSYNEQFF
CDR3nt: TGTGCCAGCAGCTTGGATCTAGCGGCGACCTCCTACAATGAGCAGTTCTTC

d_gene: .
v_gene: TRBV28
j_gene: TRBJ2-1
abundance: .
CDR3aa: CASSLGREQFF
CDR3nt: TGTGCCAGCAGTTTAGGCAGAGAGCAGTTCTTC

d_gene: .
v_gene: TRBV2
j_gene: TRBJ1-4
abundance: .
CDR3aa: CAQQGEDEKLFF
CDR3nt: TGTGCACAACAGGGAGAGGATGAAAAACTGTTTTTT

d_gene: .
v_gene: TRBV7-2
j_gene: TRBJ1-1
abundance: .
CDR3aa: CASSLKGHPNTEAFF
CDR3nt: TGTGCCAGCAGCTTAAAAGGACACCCCAACACTGAAGCTTTCTTT

d_gene: .
v_gene: TRBV6-5
j_gene: TRBJ1-1
abundance: .
CDR3aa: CASSYRGRLTEAFF
CDR3nt: TGTGCCAGCAGTTACAGGGGCAGACTTACTGAAGCTTTCTTT

d_gene: .
v_gene: TRBV5-1
j_gene: TRBJ1-2
abundance: .
CDR3aa: CASSLVFAPEVYGYTF
CDR3nt: TGCGCCAGCAGCTTGGTATTTGCCCCTGAGGTCTATGGCTACACCTTC

d_gene: TRBD1
v_gene: TRBV5-6
j_gene: TRBJ1-2
abundance: .
CDR3aa: CASSSWTGNNYGYTF
CDR3nt: TGTGCCAGCAGCTCATGGACAGGCAATAACTATGGCTACACCTTC

d_gene: .
v_gene: TRBV19
j_gene: TRBJ1-5
abundance: .
CDR3aa: CASNRRGGQPQHF
CDR3nt: TGTGCCAGTAATCGGAGGGGAGGTCAGCCCCAGCATTTT

d_gene: .
v_gene: TRBV6-5
j_gene: TRBJ1-1
abundance: .
CDR3aa: CASSYSTTDEAFF
CDR3nt: TGTGCCAGCAGTTACTCGACGACAGATGAAGCTTTCTTT

d_gene: .
v_gene: TRBV19
j_gene: TRBJ1-1
abundance: .
CDR3aa: CASTISGQLVAFF
CDR3nt: TGTGCCAGTACTATATCTGGACAGTTGGTGGCTTTCTTT

d_gene: .
v_gene: TRBV2
j_gene: TRBJ2-7
abundance: once
CDR3aa: CASSSGGEQRTSYEQYF
CDR3nt: TGTGCCAGCAGCAGCGGCGGGGAACAGCGGACCTCCTACGAGCAGTACTTC

d_gene: .
v_gene: TRBV27
j_gene: TRBJ1-1
abundance: .
CDR3aa: CASSYGSNTEAFF
CDR3nt: TGTGCCAGCAGTTACGGTTCGAACACTGAAGCTTTCTTT

d_gene: TRBD2
v_gene: TRBV10-3
j_gene: TRBJ2-7
abundance: .
CDR3aa: CAIFGTSGEGSYEQYF
CDR3nt: TGTGCCATCTTTGGGACTAGCGGGGAAGGGTCCTACGAGCAGTACTTC

d_gene: .
v_gene: TRBV28
j_gene: TRBJ1-4
abundance: .
CDR3aa: CASTQRYEKLFF
CDR3nt: TGTGCCAGCACGCAGAGGTATGAAAAACTGTTTTTT

d_gene: .
v_gene: TRBV6-5
j_gene: TRBJ2-2
abundance: .
CDR3aa: CASSYSMGQNTGELFF
CDR3nt: TGTGCCAGCAGTTACTCGATGGGACAGAACACCGGGGAGCTGTTTTTT

d_gene: TRBD1
v_gene: TRBV28
j_gene: TRBJ1-5
abundance: .
CDR3aa: CASSFPQGPTNQPQHF
CDR3nt: TGTGCCAGCAGTTTCCCACAGGGGCCAACCAATCAGCCCCAGCATTTT

d_gene: TRBD1
v_gene: TRBV5-1
j_gene: TRBJ2-7
abundance: .
CDR3aa: CASSSYPRGMAYEQYF
CDR3nt: TGCGCCAGCAGCTCCTACCCCAGGGGGATGGCCTACGAGCAGTACTTC

d_gene: .
v_gene: TRBV9
j_gene: TRBJ1-1
abundance: .
CDR3aa: CASSVVWNTEAFF
CDR3nt: TGTGCCAGCAGCGTAGTATGGAACACTGAAGCTTTCTTT

d_gene: TRBD2
v_gene: TRBV29-1
j_gene: TRBJ2-5
abundance: .
CDR3aa: CSVAVSGTQETQYF
CDR3nt: TGCAGCGTTGCGGTAAGCGGGACCCAAGAGACCCAGTACTTC

d_gene: .
v_gene: TRBV2
j_gene: TRBJ2-2
abundance: .
CDR3aa: CASRASTGELFF
CDR3nt: TGTGCCAGCAGGGCCAGCACCGGGGAGCTGTTTTTT

d_gene: TRBD1
v_gene: TRBV7-8
j_gene: TRBJ1-1
abundance: .
CDR3aa: CASSWGQMNTEAFF
CDR3nt: TGTGCCAGCAGCTGGGGACAGATGAACACTGAAGCTTTCTTT

d_gene: .
v_gene: TRBV7-9
j_gene: TRBJ2-2
abundance: .
CDR3aa: CASSLAAQLIGELFF
CDR3nt: TGTGCCAGCAGCTTAGCGGCTCAATTGATCGGGGAGCTGTTTTTT

d_gene: .
v_gene: TRBV25-1
j_gene: TRBJ2-1
abundance: .
CDR3aa: CASSEWIERNNEQFF
CDR3nt: TGTGCCAGCAGTGAATGGATTGAGAGGAACAATGAGCAGTTCTTC

d_gene: .
v_gene: TRBV11-3
j_gene: TRBJ2-7
abundance: .
CDR3aa: CASSLGTGVYEQYF
CDR3nt: TGTGCCAGCAGCTTAGGTACGGGAGTTTACGAGCAGTACTTC

d_gene: .
v_gene: TRBV13
j_gene: TRBJ2-5
abundance: .
CDR3aa: CASSLGWETQYF
CDR3nt: TGTGCCAGCAGCCTGGGCTGGGAGACCCAGTACTTC

d_gene: .
v_gene: TRBV30
j_gene: TRBJ2-5
abundance: .
CDR3aa: CACAPQGPETQYF
CDR3nt: TGTGCCTGCGCCCCCCAGGGCCCAGAGACCCAGTACTTC

d_gene: TRBD1
v_gene: TRBV5-6
j_gene: TRBJ1-2
abundance: .
CDR3aa: CASSGTAYGYTF
CDR3nt: TGTGCCTCCTCCGGGACAGCTTATGGCTACACCTTC

d_gene: .
v_gene: TRBV12-5
j_gene: TRBJ1-5
abundance: few
CDR3aa: CASGPPGGNQPQHF
CDR3nt: TGTGCTAGTGGTCCTCCGGGGGGGAATCAGCCCCAGCATTTT

d_gene: .
v_gene: TRBV9
j_gene: TRBJ1-2
abundance: once
CDR3aa: CASILLVANYGYTF
CDR3nt: TGTGCCAGCATCCTGTTGGTAGCTAACTATGGCTACACCTTC

d_gene: TRBD2
v_gene: TRBV27
j_gene: TRBJ2-1
abundance: .
CDR3aa: CASSLFAGGNEQFF
CDR3nt: TGTGCCAGCAGTTTATTTGCGGGAGGAAATGAGCAGTTCTTC

d_gene: .
v_gene: TRBV6-5
j_gene: TRBJ1-4
abundance: .
CDR3aa: CASGRGISGNEKLFF
CDR3nt: TGTGCCAGCGGCAGGGGAATTTCGGGTAATGAAAAACTGTTTTTT

d_gene: .
v_gene: TRBV28
j_gene: TRBJ1-5
abundance: .
CDR3aa: CASSFFQVVNQPQHF
CDR3nt: TGTGCCAGCAGTTTCTTTCAGGTCGTCAATCAGCCCCAGCATTTT

d_gene: .
v_gene: TRBV28
j_gene: TRBJ1-5
abundance: .
CDR3aa: CASSRPRQAPIIGNQPQHF
CDR3nt: TGTGCCAGCAGTAGACCAAGACAGGCACCAATTATAGGCAATCAGCCCCAGCATTTT

d_gene: .
v_gene: TRBV6-5
j_gene: TRBJ2-2
abundance: .
CDR3aa: CASSRNTGELFF
CDR3nt: TGTGCCAGCAGCCGTAACACCGGGGAGCTGTTTTTT

d_gene: TRBD1
v_gene: TRBV27
j_gene: TRBJ2-6
abundance: .
CDR3aa: CASSRDRGAGDGANVLTF
CDR3nt: TGTGCCAGCAGTAGGGACAGGGGCGCAGGGGATGGGGCCAACGTCCTGACTTTC

d_gene: TRBD2
v_gene: TRBV9
j_gene: TRBJ2-7
abundance: .
CDR3aa: CASSATSGSSYEQYF
CDR3nt: TGTGCCAGCAGCGCGACTAGCGGGAGCTCCTACGAGCAGTACTTC

d_gene: TRBD2
v_gene: TRBV27
j_gene: TRBJ2-7
abundance: .
CDR3aa: CASSLGRAYHEQYF
CDR3nt: TGTGCCAGCAGTTTGGGGAGGGCCTACCACGAGCAGTACTTC

d_gene: .
v_gene: TRBV27
j_gene: TRBJ2-7
abundance: .
CDR3aa: CASSWGDSGIYEQYF
CDR3nt: TGTGCCAGCAGTTGGGGTGATAGCGGAATCTACGAGCAGTACTTC

d_gene: .
v_gene: TRBV7-8
j_gene: TRBJ2-3
abundance: once
CDR3aa: CASSFFLGGITDTQYF
CDR3nt: TGTGCCAGCAGCTTTTTTCTCGGCGGCATCACAGATACGCAGTATTTT